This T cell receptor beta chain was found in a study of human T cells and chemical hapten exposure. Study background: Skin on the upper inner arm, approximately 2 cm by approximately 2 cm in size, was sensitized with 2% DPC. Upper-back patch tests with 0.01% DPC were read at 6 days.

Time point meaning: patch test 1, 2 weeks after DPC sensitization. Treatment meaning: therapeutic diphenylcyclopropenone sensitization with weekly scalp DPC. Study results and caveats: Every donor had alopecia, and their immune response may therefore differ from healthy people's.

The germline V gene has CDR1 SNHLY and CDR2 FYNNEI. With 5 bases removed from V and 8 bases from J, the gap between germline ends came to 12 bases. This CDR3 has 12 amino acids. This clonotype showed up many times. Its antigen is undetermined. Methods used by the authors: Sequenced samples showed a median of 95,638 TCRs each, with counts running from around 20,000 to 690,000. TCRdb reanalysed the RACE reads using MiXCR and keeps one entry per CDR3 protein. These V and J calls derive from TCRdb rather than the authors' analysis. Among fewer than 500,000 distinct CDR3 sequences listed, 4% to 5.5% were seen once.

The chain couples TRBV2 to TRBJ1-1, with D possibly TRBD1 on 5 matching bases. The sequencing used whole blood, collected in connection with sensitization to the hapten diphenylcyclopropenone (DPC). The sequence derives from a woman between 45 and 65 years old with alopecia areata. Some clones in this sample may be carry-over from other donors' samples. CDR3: CASSIRDPEAFF. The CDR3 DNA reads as TGTGCCAGCAGTATCCGGGACCCGGAAGCTTTCTTT.